The rows below give T cell receptor beta chains drawn from one sample of a study of shared clonotypes between healthy human individuals. The method was immunoSEQ multiplex PCR; TCRdb's version includes in-frame clones alone and lacks a portion of them. Counted here are a few hundred thousand clones, roughly 70% occurring once; the ten biggest clones make up 10%. The sample comprised memory CD4+ T cells sorted from blood. The receptors were sampled from a man aged 25 to 40 in good health. Each CDR3 is given with its conserved first and last residue. The order of the fields is J gene, D gene, V gene, clone size, CDR3 DNA, CDR3 protein. D genes are given only for firm matches. Clone size is given for some rows only: seen once, a few or many times, or a class if the clone is expanded.

j_gene: TRBJ2-5
d_gene: NA
v_gene: TRBV27
abundance: NA
CDR3nt: TGTGCCAGCAGTTCCCGGTTTTTAGAGACCCAGTACTTC
CDR3aa: CASSSRFLETQYF

j_gene: TRBJ2-3
d_gene: NA
v_gene: TRBV5-1
abundance: few
CDR3nt: TGCGCCAGCAGCCTATCAGATACGCAGTATTTT
CDR3aa: CASSLSDTQYF

j_gene: TRBJ1-4
d_gene: NA
v_gene: TRBV25-1
abundance: NA
CDR3nt: TGTGCCAGCAGCGTTAAAAATGAAAAACTGTTTTTT
CDR3aa: CASSVKNEKLFF

j_gene: TRBJ2-7
d_gene: NA
v_gene: TRBV6-1
abundance: NA
CDR3nt: TGTGCCAGCAGGAAGACTAGTACCTACGAGCAGTACTTC
CDR3aa: CASRKTSTYEQYF

j_gene: TRBJ2-1
d_gene: NA
v_gene: TRBV18
abundance: NA
CDR3nt: TGTGCCAGCTCCCTAGTGGAGCCCAACACTGAGCAGTTCTTC
CDR3aa: CASSLVEPNTEQFF

j_gene: TRBJ2-2
d_gene: TRBD2
v_gene: TRBV10-2
abundance: few
CDR3nt: TGCGCCAGCATAGCGGGGTCCACCGGGGAGCTGTTTTTT
CDR3aa: CASIAGSTGELFF

j_gene: TRBJ2-5
d_gene: TRBD2
v_gene: TRBV4-1
abundance: NA
CDR3nt: TGCGCCAGCAGCCAGGAGGGACTAGCGGGAGTTCGGCAAGAGACCCAGTACTTC
CDR3aa: CASSQEGLAGVRQETQYF

j_gene: TRBJ2-7
d_gene: NA
v_gene: TRBV7-4
abundance: NA
CDR3nt: TGTGCCAGCCGTCCCTTCTACGAGCAGTACTTC
CDR3aa: CASRPFYEQYF

j_gene: TRBJ1-5
d_gene: NA
v_gene: TRBV28
abundance: NA
CDR3nt: TGTGCCAGCAGTTGGCTCAATCAGCCCCAGCATTTT
CDR3aa: CASSWLNQPQHF

j_gene: TRBJ2-7
d_gene: NA
v_gene: TRBV6-6
abundance: NA
CDR3nt: TGTGCCAGCAGCCCCCCAGGGAGTTCTTTCTACGAGCAGTACTTC
CDR3aa: CASSPPGSSFYEQYF

j_gene: TRBJ2-1
d_gene: TRBD2
v_gene: TRBV5-4
abundance: NA
CDR3nt: TGTGCCAGCAGCGTTAAAGGCGGGAGGGCCGGGGTCTACAATGAGCAGTTCTTC
CDR3aa: CASSVKGGRAGVYNEQFF

j_gene: TRBJ1-1
d_gene: NA
v_gene: TRBV5-4
abundance: NA
CDR3nt: TGTGCCAGCAGCTTTGATCCGCGGGGTAACACTGAAGCTTTCTTT
CDR3aa: CASSFDPRGNTEAFF

j_gene: TRBJ2-3
d_gene: NA
v_gene: TRBV28
abundance: NA
CDR3nt: TGTGCCAGCAGTTCAGATAAGGGCAGGCTCACAGATACGCAGTATTTT
CDR3aa: CASSSDKGRLTDTQYF

j_gene: TRBJ2-5
d_gene: TRBD2
v_gene: TRBV5-1
abundance: NA
CDR3nt: TGCGCCAGCACCCGCGGGACTAGCGGAGAAGAGACCCAGTACTTC
CDR3aa: CASTRGTSGEETQYF